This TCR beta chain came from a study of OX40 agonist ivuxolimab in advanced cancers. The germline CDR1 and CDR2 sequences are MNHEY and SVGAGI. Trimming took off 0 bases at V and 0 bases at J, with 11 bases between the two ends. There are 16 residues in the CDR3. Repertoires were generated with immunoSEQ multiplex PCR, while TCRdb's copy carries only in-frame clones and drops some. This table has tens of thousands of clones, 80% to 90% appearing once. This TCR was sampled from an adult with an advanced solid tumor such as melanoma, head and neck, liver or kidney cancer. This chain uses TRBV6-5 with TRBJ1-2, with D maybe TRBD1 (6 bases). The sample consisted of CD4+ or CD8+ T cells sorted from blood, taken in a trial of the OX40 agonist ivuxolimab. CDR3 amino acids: CASSYSSGAANYGYTF. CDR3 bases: TGTGCCAGCAGTTACTCGTCAGGGGCAGCTAACTATGGCTACACCTTC.